A selection of T cell receptor beta chains follows, all from one sample in a study of blood T cell repertoires in COVID-19. Here immunoSEQ multiplex PCR was the method, and the copy in TCRdb shows in-frame clones only, minus some. The table has 95,000 to 110,000 clones, more than 75% seen once. The source material was peripheral blood. The origin of the receptors is a human donor in a cohort sampled during active COVID-19. CDR3s include the opening cysteine and the closing phenylalanine or tryptophan. A D gene is named only where the DNA matches it firmly. Rows give clone size only sometimes, using once, few, many, or a class for an expanded clone.

once | TRBJ1-2 | TRBD1 | TRBV7-2 | CASSLAQGAQGYTF | TGTGCCAGCAGCTTAGCACAGGGGGCGCAAGGCTACACCTTC
NA | TRBJ2-2 | NA | TRBV7-6 | CASSRPFRGLLAGELFF | TGTGCCAGCAGCCGACCCTTTCGAGGGCTCTTAGCCGGGGAGCTGTTTTTT
NA | TRBJ2-7 | NA | TRBV30 | CAWSDRGEQYF | TGTGCCTGGAGTGACCGGGGGGAGCAGTACTTC
NA | TRBJ1-1 | NA | TRBV9 | CASSPRSRGTEAFF | TGTGCCAGCAGCCCGAGGAGTAGAGGAACTGAAGCTTTCTTT
NA | TRBJ2-3 | TRBD1 | TRBV5-1 | CATGTGDTDTQYF | TGCGCCACGGGGACAGGGGACACAGATACGCAGTATTTT
NA | TRBJ2-1 | NA | TRBV10-1 | CASSLEAHEQFF | TGCGCCAGCAGCCTTGAGGCACATGAGCAGTTCTTC
NA | TRBJ2-7 | NA | TRBV5-1 | CASSLGTLNRYAYEQYF | TGCGCCAGCAGCTTGGGGACCCTTAACAGGTACGCCTACGAGCAGTACTTC
NA | TRBJ1-2 | NA | TRBV9 | CASSLGGQGLSYTF | TGTGCCAGCAGCCTCGGGGGGCAGGGCCTTTCCTACACCTTC
NA | TRBJ2-2 | NA | TRBV11-2 | CASSLVRYTGELFF | TGTGCCAGCAGCTTGGTTAGATACACCGGGGAGCTGTTTTTT
NA | TRBJ1-3 | TRBD1 | TRBV10-3 | CAISEPGQYAGNTIYF | TGTGCCATCAGTGAACCGGGACAGTACGCAGGAAACACCATATATTTT
NA | TRBJ1-1 | TRBD1 | TRBV7-9 | CASSRTGGVMYPEAFF | TGTGCCAGCAGCCGGACAGGGGGAGTTATGTACCCTGAAGCTTTCTTT
NA | TRBJ1-2 | NA | TRBV5-1 | CASSLTEDSDYGYTF | TGCGCCAGCAGCTTGACCGAGGACAGCGACTATGGCTACACCTTC
NA | TRBJ1-1 | NA | TRBV6-5 | CASSLRVGNTEAFF | TGTGCCAGCAGTTTGAGGGTCGGGAACACTGAAGCTTTCTTT
NA | TRBJ2-1 | TRBD2 | TRBV7-2 | CASSTTSAPANEQFF | TGTGCCAGCAGCACGACTAGCGCGCCAGCCAATGAGCAGTTCTTC
NA | TRBJ1-6 | NA | TRBV9 | CASSVDVNNSPLHF | TGTGCCAGCAGCGTAGATGTAAATAATTCACCCCTCCACTTT
NA | TRBJ2-1 | TRBD2 | TRBV4-1 | CASSPPDGGGRNEQFF | TGCGCCAGCAGCCCGCCTGACGGGGGGGGCCGAAATGAGCAGTTCTTC
NA | TRBJ2-5 | NA | TRBV9 | CASSVQGHTFQETQYF | TGTGCCAGCAGCGTACAGGGCCATACATTCCAAGAGACCCAGTACTTC
NA | TRBJ1-4 | TRBD1 | TRBV5-1 | CASSQNRGGEKLFF | TGCGCCAGCAGCCAGAACAGGGGTGGCGAAAAACTGTTTTTT
NA | TRBJ2-3 | TRBD1 | TRBV30 | CAWNQGADTQYF | TGTGCCTGGAACCAGGGGGCAGATACGCAGTATTTT
NA | TRBJ2-5 | NA | TRBV7-2 | CASSLAPQVAFETQYF | TGTGCCAGCAGCTTAGCCCCACAGGTCGCTTTCGAAACCCAGTACTTC
NA | TRBJ2-5 | TRBD2 | TRBV7-9 | CASSPAPPSGETQYF | TGTGCCAGCAGCCCCGCCCCCCCTAGCGGAGAGACCCAGTACTTC
NA | TRBJ1-2 | NA | TRBV21-1 | CASSNRTGQKAFYGYTF | TGTGCCAGCAGCAATAGGACAGGGCAGAAAGCCTTCTATGGCTACACCTTC
NA | TRBJ1-1 | NA | TRBV2 | CASSGEEFAEAFF | TGTGCCAGCAGCGGAGAGGAGTTCGCTGAAGCTTTCTTT
NA | TRBJ1-2 | TRBD1 | TRBV9 | CASSVGTALSGYTF | TGTGCCAGCAGCGTCGGGACAGCCCTTTCTGGCTACACCTTC
NA | TRBJ2-3 | TRBD2 | TRBV2 | CASSPGLAGTADTQYF | TGTGCCAGCAGCCCGGGACTAGCGGGAACCGCAGATACGCAGTATTTT
few | TRBJ2-1 | NA | TRBV4-2 | CASSVGTTYNEQFF | TGTGCCAGCAGCGTTGGAACTACTTACAATGAGCAGTTCTTC
NA | TRBJ2-7 | NA | TRBV25-1 | CASSEYGRSHEQYF | TGTGCCAGCAGTGAATATGGGAGATCCCACGAGCAGTACTTC